This record looks at one T cell receptor (beta chain) sequence and its context. The CDR3 has 18 residues. Trimming removed 4 bases from V and 3 bases from J, with 23 bases in between. The sample belongs to a study of PD-L1 blockade in urothelial cancer. Looking at the study overall: In the patient group, about 90% of the roughly 29 were males with bladder-origin urothelial cancer. The median T cell count in blood samples was 140,000 to 150,000.

Time point indicated: peripheral blood 6 weeks after treatment start. TCRdb's copy holds only in-frame clones and misses some; the assay was immunoSEQ multiplex PCR. The table includes 25,000 to 35,000 clones, roughly three quarters detected once. The TCR sequence derives from a man between 65 and 80 years old with urothelial cancer. This specimen was PBMCs, taken around atezolizumab (anti-PD-L1) treatment. The chain is built from TRBV23-1 and TRBJ2-3, with TRBD1 as a possible D gene (6 bases). TRBV23-1 is an ORF for which the function is uncertain. DNA of the CDR3: TGCGCCAGCAGTCGGCGCCCAACCGGGACAATAGAAACAGATACGCAGTATTTT. This translates into CASSRRPTGTIETDTQYF.